Detailed here is one T cell receptor beta chain. This entry belongs to a study of T cell changes during pregnancy in multiple sclerosis. Profiled with immunoSEQ multiplex PCR; TCRdb holds only in-frame clones, not every one. The sample lists some 80,000 clones, about 89% occurring once. The CDR3 has 16 amino acids. The trim removed 3 bases at V and 5 bases at J, leaving 6 bases unmatched. From germline, CDR1 is MGHDK and CDR2 SYGVNS. Source: peripheral blood, taken in the first trimester of pregnancy. The TCR sequence derives from a female donor in good health, enrolled as a control in a pregnancy study. The chain joins TRBV25-1 to TRBJ2-2; the match to TRBD1 covers 10 bases. Here the CDR3 reads CASSEYGTGETGELFF. The DNA for the CDR3 is TGTGCCAGCAGTGAGTACGGGACAGGGGAAACCGGGGAGCTGTTTTTT.